These 24 T cell receptor beta chains originate from one sample sequenced in a study of identifying expanded T cells in peripheral blood. The data were produced by immunoSEQ multiplex PCR, yet TCRdb's version contains in-frame clones alone and is incomplete. The table has 100,000 to 150,000 clones, approximately 86% seen once. The sample comprised blood. Receptors were obtained from a person aged 18 to 70 in good health.

This chain connects TRBV5-1 to TRBJ2-1; TRBD2 matches 7 bases. The V segment lost 4 bases and the J segment 6 bases; nucleotides outside the gene matches: 7. This CDR3 spans 14 amino acids. Germline assignment: CDR1 SGHRS and CDR2 YFSETQ. The CDR3 loop reads CASSPGTIGNEQFF. CDR3 bases: TGCGCCAGCAGCCCTGGGACTATAGGCAATGAGCAGTTCTTC.

The chain combines TRBV7-9 with TRBJ2-1; 11 bases are shared with TRBD2. CDR3 length: 13 residues. The trim removed 8 bases at V and 15 bases at J, leaving 12 bases unmatched. Germline lookup yields CDR1 SEHNR and CDR2 FQNEAQ (reference sequence). CDR3 residues: CASDLAGGLMLFF. The CDR3 region has the DNA TGTGCCAGCGATCTAGCGGGGGGACTTATGTTGTTCTTC.

The gene calls are TRBV4-1 and TRBJ1-1; D not certain. This CDR3 region has 14 residues. Trimming removed 4 bases from V and 6 bases from J, with 15 bases in between. Germline V gene data show CDR1 as MGHRA and CDR2 as YSYEKL. This chain's CDR3 is CASSPKDGFAEAFF. CDR3 nucleotide sequence: TGCGCCAGCAGCCCCAAGGACGGATTTGCTGAAGCTTTCTTT.

The chain combines TRBV7-9 with TRBJ2-7; 11 bases are shared with TRBD2. With 0 bases clipped from V and 4 bases from J, the junction kept 2 bases outside the gene matches. The CDR3 covers 15 residues. CDR1 and CDR2 (germline): SEHNR, FQNEAQ (reference sequence). CDR3 coding DNA: TGTGCCAGCAGCTTAGCGCTAGCGGGAGGATACGAGCAGTACTTC. It translates to CASSLALAGGYEQYF.

This clone was seen just once. This rearrangement joins TRBV28 to TRBJ1-5; 8 bases are shared with TRBD1. V lost 4 bases, J lost 6 bases, and 8 bases stayed unmatched. The CDR3 sequence is 15 residues long. Germline V gives CDR1 MDHEN, CDR2 SYDVKM. CDR3 protein: CASSSGTGVGQPQHF. The DNA of the CDR3 is TGTGCCAGCAGTTCGGGGACAGGTGTGGGTCAGCCCCAGCATTTT. The full variable domain, completed using reference TRBV28 and TRBJ1-5, is DVKVTQSSRYLVKRTGEKVFLECVQDMDHENMFWYRQDPGLGLRLIYFSYDVKMKEKGDIPEGYSVSREKKERFSLILESASTNQTSMYLCASSSGTGVGQPQHFGDGTRLSIL.

The chain uses TRBV19 and TRBJ1-5; 8 bases match TRBD1. Germline lookup yields CDR1 LNHDA and CDR2 SQIVND (reference sequence). The CDR3 totals 17 residues. The V and J ends lost 7 bases and 0 bases, in that order; junction bases with no gene match: 11. Here the CDR3 reads CASIDPRTGYSNQPQHF. The CDR3 DNA follows: TGTGCCAGTATCGATCCTAGGACAGGGTATAGCAATCAGCCCCAGCATTTT.

The CDR3 DNA follows: TGTGCCAGCAGTCTGGATCCCCCGACAGTTTACAATGAGCAGTTCTTC. Its translation is CASSLDPPTVYNEQFF. The chain is built from TRBV27 and TRBJ2-1; perhaps TRBD1 as D (5 bases). The CDR3 is 16 residues long. Trimming removed 5 bases from V and 4 bases from J, with 18 bases in between. CDR1 is MNHEY and CDR2 is SMNVEV in the germline V gene (reference sequence).

The table lists this clone with a few counts. V and J are TRBV7-2 and TRBJ1-5, with D tentatively TRBD1 (6 bases). The V gene lost 4 bases and the J gene lost 5 bases, with 15 bases spanning the gap. The CDR3 has 15 amino acids. CDR1 is SGHTA and CDR2 is FQGNSA in the germline V gene. CDR3 protein: CASSYGGRADQPQHF. The DNA for the CDR3 is TGTGCCAGCAGCTACGGGGGCAGGGCGGATCAGCCCCAGCATTTT.

The rearrangement links TRBV5-4 to TRBJ2-2; possibly TRBD2 for D (6 bases). The germline CDR1 and CDR2 sequences are SGHNT and YYREEE (reference sequence). The CDR3 sequence is 15 residues long. V was pared by 4 bases and J by 1 base, with 11 bases between. The CDR3 spells CASSLSGLNTGELFF. DNA for the CDR3: TGTGCCAGCAGCCTGAGCGGGCTGAACACCGGGGAGCTGTTTTTT.

The V call is TRBV5-1, the J call TRBJ1-5; 9 nucleotides line up with TRBD1. The CDR3 loop spans 17 amino acids. The junction had 10 bases not matched to a gene; V was cut back by 2 bases and J by 4 bases. The germline V gene has CDR1 SGHRS and CDR2 YFSETQ. The chain's CDR3 is CASSLGPGQGANQPQHF. Written as DNA, the CDR3 is TGCGCCAGCAGCTTAGGCCCGGGACAGGGTGCGAATCAGCCCCAGCATTTT. Complete variable domain (other parts from reference TRBV5-1 and TRBJ1-5): KAGVTQTPRYLIKTRGQQVTLSCSPISGHRSVSWYQQTPGQGLQFLFEYFSETQRNKGNFPGRFSGRQFSNSRSEMNVSTLELGDSALYLCASSLGPGQGANQPQHFGDGTRLSIL.

V usage is TRBV4-1 and J usage is TRBJ2-5; D not resolved. V dropped 0 bases and J dropped 2 bases, with 10 bases sitting between them. Germline V CDR1 and CDR2: MGHRA, YSYEKL. The CDR3 runs 15 residues. This chain's CDR3 is CASSQDWAQQETQYF. CDR3 DNA: TGCGCCAGCAGCCAAGATTGGGCCCAACAAGAGACCCAGTACTTC.

The sample holds a few counts of this clone. The genes are TRBV2 and TRBJ1-1; possibly TRBD1 for D (5 bases). This CDR3 comprises 13 residues. V was pared by 4 bases and J by 6 bases, with 12 bases between. Looked up from germline, CDR1 is SNHLY and CDR2 is FYNNEI. Here the CDR3 reads CASSVQGWAEAFF. CDR3 DNA: TGTGCCAGCAGTGTCCAGGGTTGGGCTGAAGCTTTCTTT.

The chain is built from TRBV7-8 and TRBJ2-5, with TRBD2 as a possible D gene (6 bases). Germline lookup yields CDR1 SGHVS and CDR2 FQNEAQ. This CDR3 spans 15 amino acids. V was pared by 0 bases and J by 2 bases, with 10 bases between. CDR3 residues: CASSLARSGQETQYF. CDR3 DNA: TGTGCCAGCAGCTTAGCTCGGAGCGGGCAAGAGACCCAGTACTTC.

V usage is TRBV19 and J usage is TRBJ2-3, with TRBD1 as a possible D gene (8 bases). V was pared by 7 bases and J by 1 base, with 18 bases between. Germline V gene lookup returns CDR1 LNHDA and CDR2 SQIVND (reference sequence). There are 16 residues in the CDR3. CDR3 in amino acids: CASTSGGGQGTDTQYF. CDR3 bases: TGTGCCAGTACCTCAGGGGGGGGACAGGGCACAGATACGCAGTATTTT.

The CDR3 sequence: CASSLGGRDTQYF. The CDR3 DNA follows: TGTGCCAGCAGCTTAGGTGGCAGGGATACGCAGTATTTT. The rearrangement uses TRBV11-3 and TRBJ2-3; D gene uncertain. Per germline, CDR1 SGHNT and CDR2 YENEEA. The CDR3 is 13 amino acids. Trimming took off 1 base at V and 6 bases at J, with 8 bases between the two ends. The whole variable domain, filled in from reference TRBV11-3 and TRBJ2-3, reads EAGVVQSPRYKIIEKKQPVAFWCNPISGHNTLYWYLQNLGQGPELLIRYENEEAVDDSQLPKDRFSAERLKGVDSTLKIQPAELGDSAVYLCASSLGGRDTQYFGPGTRLTVL.

V is TRBV11-2 and J is TRBJ1-6; a possible D gene is TRBD1 (5 bases). CDR3 length equals 14 residues. V was clipped by 0 bases and J by 10 bases, with 10 bases between them. The germline gives CDR1 SGHAT, CDR2 FQNNGV. CDR3 sequence (DNA): TGTGCCAGCAGCTTAGACAGGGTCTACTCACCCCTCCACTTT. Its protein is CASSLDRVYSPLHF.

The gene calls are TRBV27 and TRBJ2-2; weak D call: TRBD1 (5 bases). The CDR3 extends over 16 amino acids. V was shortened by 3 bases and J by 6 bases, with 17 bases between the two germline ends. The germline V gene encodes CDR1 MNHEY and CDR2 SMNVEV (reference sequence). DNA of the CDR3: TGTGCCAGCAGTTTGCTTTGGGGCCGGTCGGCCGGGGAGCTGTTTTTT. This sequence encodes CASSLLWGRSAGELFF.

A single count supports this clone. CDR3 region: CASSAGHGTDTQYF. In DNA form, the CDR3 reads TGTGCCAGCAGCGCAGGACACGGCACAGATACGCAGTATTTT. V usage is TRBV7-9 and J usage is TRBJ2-3, with D possibly matching TRBD1 (5 bases). Germline CDR1 and CDR2: SEHNR and FQNEAQ (reference sequence). V was pared by 5 bases and J by 1 base, with 10 bases between. The CDR3 length is 14 residues.

This clone was seen just once. The genes are TRBV7-2 and TRBJ1-1; 7 nucleotides line up with TRBD1. V was clipped by 3 bases and J by 5 bases; unmatched bases: 6. This CDR3 region has 14 residues. Germline V CDR1 and CDR2: SGHTA, FQGNSA. The CDR3 bases are TGTGCCAGCAGCTTTAGGGGGCTGGGGACTGAAGCTTTCTTT. As protein: CASSFRGLGTEAFF.

The chain couples TRBV7-6 to TRBJ2-1; D perhaps matches TRBD2 (6 bases). From germline, CDR1 is SGHVS and CDR2 FNYEAQ. The CDR3 totals 15 residues. The ends were cut back, 5 bases at V and 3 bases at J, with 14 bases in the middle. The CDR3 DNA sequence: TGTGCCAGCAGCACTCGATCTAGCGTCTACAATGAGCAGTTCTTC. It codes for CASSTRSSVYNEQFF.

This rearrangement joins TRBV29-1 to TRBJ2-7, with D perhaps TRBD1 or TRBD2 (5 bases each). V gave up 7 bases and J gave up 1 base, with 17 bases separating them. There are 14 residues in the CDR3. Germline lookup yields CDR1 SQVTM and CDR2 ANQGSEA. The CDR3 sequence is CSAVGESGSYEQYF. In DNA, the CDR3 is TGCAGCGCTGTGGGGGAATCGGGTTCCTACGAGCAGTACTTC.

This clone was found once. The V and J genes are TRBV29-1 and TRBJ2-5, with TRBD1 matching 12 bases. CDR1 and CDR2 from the germline V gene are SQVTM and ANQGSEA. CDR3 length: 13 amino acids. V dropped 7 bases and J dropped 8; count of bases not matched to a gene: 8. Written as DNA, the CDR3 is TGCAGCGGCGGACCGGGACAGGGGGCAACCCAGTACTTC. Translated, it gives CSGGPGQGATQYF.

The chain recombines TRBV18 with TRBJ1-2; D is uncertain. V lost 0 bases, J lost 3 bases, and 11 bases lay in between. The CDR3 is 15 residues long. The germline gives CDR1 KGHSH, CDR2 LQKENI. This CDR3 reads CASSPPRNSHYGYTF. CDR3 nucleotides: TGTGCCAGCTCACCACCTCGAAACAGCCACTATGGCTACACCTTC.

The rearrangement joins TRBV7-2 to TRBJ1-5; tentative D call: TRBD1 (5 bases). Trimming took 4 bases from V and 6 from J, leaving 7 bases between them. The CDR3 consists of 12 residues. The germline CDR1 and CDR2 sequences are SGHTA and FQGNSA. Here the CDR3 reads CASSSGSQPQHF. In DNA, the CDR3 is TGTGCCAGCAGCTCAGGGAGTCAGCCCCAGCATTTT.